The 29 T cell receptor beta chains reported below all come from one sample, sequenced in a study of CD8 T cells in Susac syndrome. Random hexamers were used to reverse transcribe the RNA input (0.5 to 1 ug). TCRdb reprocessed the immunoSEQ multiplex PCR reads via MiXCR and lists one record per CDR3 protein. This sample has under 350,000 distinct CDR3 sequences, with 92% found just once. Source material: CD4+ T cells from PBMCs. These receptors were obtained from a human donor with multiple sclerosis.

This clonotype is a singleton in its sample. The V and J genes are TRBV12-3 or TRBV12-4 and TRBJ1-2; 7 positions agree with TRBD1. V lost 6 bases to trimming and J lost 7 bases; unmatched junction nucleotides: 11. CDR3 length: 14 amino acids. The CDR3 spells CASSRPTGRGGYTF. CDR3 bases: TGTGCCAGCAGCCGCCCGACAGGGCGAGGTGGCTACACCTTC.

The V call is TRBV7-3, the J call TRBJ2-1; no clear D gene. The germline gives CDR1 SGHTA, CDR2 FQGTGA. The CDR3 runs 12 residues. The ends were cut back, 5 bases at V and 9 bases at J, with 11 bases in the middle. CDR3 protein: CASSPNPGEQFF. The CDR3 DNA reads as TGTGCCAGCAGCCCAAACCCGGGTGAGCAGTTCTTC. Full variable domain (outside the CDR3, taken from reference TRBV7-3 and TRBJ2-1): GAGVSQTPSNKVTEKGKYVELRCDPISGHTALYWYRQSLGQGPEFLIYFQGTGAADDSGLPNDRFFAVRPEGSVSTLKIQRTERGDSAVYLCASSPNPGEQFFGPGTRLTVL.

V and J are TRBV12-3 or TRBV12-4 and TRBJ1-1; D unresolved. The CDR3 runs to 15 residues. V was clipped by 7 bases and J by 0 bases, with 15 bases between them. CDR3 coding DNA: TGTGCCAGCACCCTGGGGATACGGATGAACACTGAAGCTTTCTTT. Its protein is CASTLGIRMNTEAFF.

The rearrangement joins TRBV12-3 or TRBV12-4 to TRBJ2-1; D perhaps matches TRBD1 (5 bases). V gave up 7 bases and J gave up 6 bases, with 16 bases separating them. This CDR3 has 14 residues. The CDR3 DNA reads as TGTGCCAGCACCTTACAGGTGGCCGGCAATGAGCAGTTCTTC. This codes for CASTLQVAGNEQFF.

This clonotype was counted once. This chain links TRBV7-3 with TRBJ2-2; 12 bases agree with TRBD2. This CDR3 is 15 amino acids long. Germline V gives CDR1 SGHTA, CDR2 FQGTGA. The junction had 4 bases not matched to a gene; V was cut back by 5 bases and J by 6 bases. The CDR3 region has the DNA TGTGCCAGCAGCCTACTAGCGGGGGGCGCCGGGGAGCTGTTTTTT. Translation gives CASSLLAGGAGELFF.

The chain is built from TRBV10-3 and TRBJ2-1, with D hard to call. This CDR3 comprises 15 residues. V dropped 4 bases and J dropped 1 base, with 11 bases sitting between them. CDR1 ENHRY and CDR2 SYGVKD come from the germline V gene. In nucleotides, the CDR3 is TGTGCCATCAGTGGAACAGAGCCTTCCTACAATGAGCAGTTCTTC. This gives the protein CAISGTEPSYNEQFF.

This clonotype has only one observation. The chain recombines TRBV5-1 with TRBJ2-3; 7 bases map to TRBD1. The CDR3 is 15 amino acids. From germline, CDR1 is SGHRS and CDR2 YFSETQ. V dropped 0 bases and J dropped 4; count of bases not matched to a gene: 5. CDR3 sequence reads: CASSLEGATADTQYF. The CDR3 DNA is TGCGCCAGCAGCTTGGAGGGGGCCACAGCAGATACGCAGTATTTT.

The V call is TRBV15, the J call TRBJ2-5; TRBD1 aligns across 10 bases. The CDR3 consists of 15 residues. The junction had 7 bases not matched to a gene; V was cut back by 4 bases and J by 5 bases. The V gene's germline CDR1 is LNHNV and CDR2 YYDKDF (reference sequence). The CDR3 DNA is TGTGCCACCAGCACCAGACAGGGGGCTCTGGAGACCCAGTACTTC. Translated, it gives CATSTRQGALETQYF.

To note about this clonotype: A read error may produce the germline difference seen at one junction end. V usage is TRBV2 and J usage is TRBJ2-7; D remains ambiguous. The CDR3 runs to 8 residues. The germline V gene has CDR1 SNHLY and CDR2 FYNNEI. CDR3 bases: TGTGCCAGCCGCGGAACTCCCTTC. Amino acid sequence: CASRGTPF.

DNA for the CDR3: TGTGCCTGCCCCCGGGATCTAGACATGAATGAGCAGTTCTTC. It specifies CACPRDLDMNEQFF. V gene TRBV30 combines with J gene TRBJ2-1; D is possibly TRBD2 (5 bases). Germline CDR1 reads GTSNPN; CDR2 reads SVGIG (reference sequence). The CDR3 consists of 14 residues. The germline V and J ends were trimmed by 6 bases and 7 bases, with 19 bases remaining between them.

V is TRBV2 and J is TRBJ2-7; 10 bases fit TRBD2. The germline gives CDR1 SNHLY, CDR2 FYNNEI. The CDR3 runs 14 residues. V trimming: 7 bases; J trimming: 3 bases; junction bases outside the gene matches: 6. The DNA for the CDR3 is TGTGCCAGCAAGGTAGCGGGGGGCTTCTACGAGCAGTACTTC. Protein product: CASKVAGGFYEQYF.

This sequence joins TRBV5-6 and TRBJ2-5; a weak D match, TRBD2 (6 bases). The CDR3 extends over 15 amino acids. CDR1 SGHDT and CDR2 YYEEEE come from the germline V gene. Trimming left V 6 bases short and J 7 bases short, with 22 bases between. The CDR3 coding sequence is TGTGCCAGCACCAACTGGGGGGACCCGAGGGGGACCCAGTACTTC. Protein sequence: CASTNWGDPRGTQYF.

This chain uses TRBV11-2 with TRBJ2-1, with D perhaps matching TRBD1 (6 bases). Trimming took off 6 bases at V and 5 bases at J, with 17 bases between the two ends. The CDR3 runs to 15 residues. Looked up from germline, CDR1 is SGHAT and CDR2 is FQNNGV. The CDR3 bases are TGTGCCAGCAGACCTACAGGGTTGAACCACAATGAGCAGTTCTTC. It specifies CASRPTGLNHNEQFF.

The gene calls are TRBV5-1 and TRBJ2-5; 7 nucleotides line up with TRBD1. V lost 0 bases to trimming and J lost 3 bases; unmatched junction nucleotides: 2. CDR3 size: 14 residues. From germline, CDR1 is SGHRS and CDR2 YFSETQ. CDR3 DNA sequence: TGCGCCAGCAGCTTGGGCCAGGGGGAAGAGACCCAGTACTTC. This translates into CASSLGQGEETQYF.

The chain has TRBV12-5 and TRBJ2-2; 7 bases are a match to TRBD1. The junction had 12 bases not matched to a gene; V was cut back by 0 bases and J by 5 bases. Germline CDR1 LGHNT, CDR2 FRNRAP. The CDR3 is 18 amino acids. The CDR3 region has the DNA TGTGCTAGTGGTTTGGTATATGACCGACAGGGCAGGACCGGGGAGCTGTTTTTT. It encodes CASGLVYDRQGRTGELFF.

The gene calls are TRBV3-1 and TRBJ2-7; D could derive from TRBD1 or TRBD2 (5 bases each). V was clipped by 1 base and J by 3 bases, with 10 bases between them. Per the germline V gene, CDR1 is LGHDT and CDR2 is YNNKEL (reference sequence). This CDR3 has 14 amino acids. CDR3 sequence: CASSQAGPRYEQYF. Written as DNA, the CDR3 is TGTGCCAGCAGCCAAGCGGGACCGCGCTACGAGCAGTACTTC.

The chain joins TRBV20-1 to TRBJ2-7; 7 bases align to TRBD2. The CDR3 has 13 residues. Unmatched junction bases numbered 12, after V lost 6 bases and J lost 7 bases. Looked up from germline, CDR1 is DFQATT and CDR2 is SNEGSKA (reference sequence). CDR3 in amino acids: CSAHPTSAGEQYF. Written as DNA, the CDR3 is TGCAGTGCCCATCCTACTAGCGCCGGAGAGCAGTACTTC.

The chain joins TRBV10-3 to TRBJ1-2, with 7 nucleotides matching TRBD1. Germline V gene data show CDR1 as ENHRY and CDR2 as SYGVKD. The CDR3 is 12 amino acids. Trimming removed 4 bases from V and 9 bases from J; junction bases left unmatched: 5. The CDR3, as DNA: TGTGCCATCAGTGGACAGGGTAGGAGCTACACCTTC. This codes for CAISGQGRSYTF.

This rearrangement joins TRBV11-1 to TRBJ2-2; D gene unclear. The CDR3 loop spans 13 amino acids. Germline CDR1 is SGHAT and CDR2 is FQDESV (reference sequence). The V end was cut by 5 bases, the J end by 4 bases, with 8 bases between. Here the CDR3 DNA reads TGTGCCAGCAGCAGCAGTGCCACCGGGGAGCTGTTTTTT. Translated, it gives CASSSSATGELFF. The full variable domain, completed using reference TRBV11-1 and TRBJ2-2, is EAEVAQSPRYKITEKSQAVAFWCDPISGHATLYWYRQILGQGPELLVQFQDESVVDDSQLPKDRFSAERLKGVDSTLKIQPAELGDSAMYLCASSSSATGELFFGEGSRLTVL.

This rearrangement joins TRBV30 to TRBJ2-5; TRBD2 agrees at 11 bases. After removal of 1 base from V and 5 bases from J, the junction contained 6 bases not matched to a gene. Germline lookup yields CDR1 GTSNPN and CDR2 SVGIG (reference sequence). The CDR3 spans 15 residues. The CDR3 DNA sequence: TGTGCCTGGAGTGAACTAGCGGGAGAGGTGGAGACCCAGTACTTC. As protein: CAWSELAGEVETQYF.

The rearrangement joins TRBV19 to TRBJ1-2, with a tentative D call TRBD1 (5 bases). Trimming removed 7 bases from V and 4 bases from J, with 16 bases in between. The CDR3 sequence is 14 residues long. From germline, CDR1 is LNHDA and CDR2 SQIVND (reference sequence). The CDR3 nucleotides are TGTGCCAGTACCTTCTCGGGACTCATCTATGGCTACACCTTC. It encodes CASTFSGLIYGYTF.

The chain has TRBV23-1 and TRBJ2-5; tentative D call: TRBD1 (5 bases). TRBV23-1 is noted as an ORF with a role that remains uncertain. Trimming took off 3 bases at V and 5 bases at J, with 28 bases between the two ends. The CDR3 length is 19 residues. CDR3 bases: TGCGCCAGCAGTCACTTGGGCCCCGGAGAAAAACAGGAAGGGGAGACCCAGTACTTC. It is translated as CASSHLGPGEKQEGETQYF.

This chain joins TRBV24-1 and TRBJ2-1; D uncertain. Germline CDR1 KGHDR, CDR2 SFDVKD. This CDR3 spans 12 amino acids. The ends were cut back, 7 bases at V and 7 bases at J, with 10 bases in the middle. The CDR3, as DNA: TGTGCCACCAGCAGAGATGGGAATGAGCAGTTCTTC. Translating it yields CATSRDGNEQFF.

This rearrangement joins TRBV5-1 to TRBJ2-3; D remains unclear. V was cut by 7 bases and J by 4 bases, with 16 bases left in between. This CDR3 is built from 14 residues. Germline V gene sequence: CDR1 SGHRS, CDR2 YFSETQ. The CDR3 reads CASSGQVGSDTQYF. CDR3 DNA: TGCGCCAGCTCCGGGCAGGTTGGATCAGATACGCAGTATTTT.

This chain uses TRBV19 with TRBJ1-3; no reliable D call. Germline V lookup: CDR1 LNHDA, CDR2 SQIVND (reference sequence). V was clipped by 6 bases and J by 0 bases, with 15 bases between them. The CDR3 loop spans 16 amino acids. CDR3 loop: CASSRKTAASGNTIYF. The CDR3 coding sequence is TGTGCCAGTAGCCGTAAGACGGCGGCCTCTGGAAACACCATATATTTT.

The V call is TRBV2, the J call TRBJ2-4; a weak D match, TRBD1 (5 bases). Per the germline V gene, CDR1 is SNHLY and CDR2 is FYNNEI. The CDR3 has 13 residues. V was pared by 7 bases and J by 3 bases, with 10 bases between. Here the CDR3 DNA reads TGTGCCAGCACAGGGTACGGCAAAAACATTCAGTACTTC. This translates into CASTGYGKNIQYF.

The J gene is TRBJ2-1, the V gene TRBV4-1, with D possibly being TRBD2 (5 bases). Trimming took off 2 bases at V and 0 bases at J, with 11 bases between the two ends. Germline CDR1 reads MGHRA; CDR2 reads YSYEKL. The length of the CDR3 is 16 residues. CDR3 residues: CASSQPTISSYNEQFF. The DNA of the CDR3 is TGCGCCAGCAGCCAACCGACTATTAGCTCCTACAATGAGCAGTTCTTC.

The chain uses TRBV6-6 and TRBJ2-3; 10 bases fit TRBD1. J lost 4 bases, V lost 2 bases, and 6 bases had no gene match. The germline V gene has CDR1 MNHNY and CDR2 SVGAGI (reference sequence). This CDR3 has 16 residues. The chain's CDR3 is CASSYPATGGADTQYF. The CDR3 region has the DNA TGTGCCAGCAGTTACCCCGCGACAGGGGGCGCAGATACGCAGTATTTT.

The chain carries TRBV9 and TRBJ2-1; 11 bases fit TRBD2. The CDR3 is made up of 17 amino acids. Germline CDR1 is SGDLS and CDR2 is YYNGEE. V lost 3 bases, J lost 5 bases, and 10 bases stayed unmatched. CDR3 coding DNA: TGTGCCAGCAGCGCGAGGAGTCTAGCGGGAGGTCACAATGAGCAGTTCTTC. This sequence encodes CASSARSLAGGHNEQFF. Full variable domain (missing parts from reference TRBV9 and TRBJ2-1): DSGVTQTPKHLITATGQRVTLRCSPRSGDLSVYWYQQSLDQGLQFLIQYYNGEERAKGNILERFSAQQFPDLHSELNLSSLELGDSALYFCASSARSLAGGHNEQFFGPGTRLTVL.